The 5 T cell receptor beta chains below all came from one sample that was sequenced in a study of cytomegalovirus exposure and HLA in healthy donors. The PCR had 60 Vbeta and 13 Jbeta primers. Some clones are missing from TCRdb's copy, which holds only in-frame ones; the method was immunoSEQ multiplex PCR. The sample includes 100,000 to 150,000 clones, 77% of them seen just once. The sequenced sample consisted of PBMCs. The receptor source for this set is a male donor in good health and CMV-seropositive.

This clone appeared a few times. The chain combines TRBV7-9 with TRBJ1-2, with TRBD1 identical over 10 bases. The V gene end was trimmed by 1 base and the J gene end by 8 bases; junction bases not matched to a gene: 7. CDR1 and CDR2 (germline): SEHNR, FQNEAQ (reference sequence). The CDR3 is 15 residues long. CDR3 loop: CASSLGDRGPKGYTF. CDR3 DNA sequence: TGTGCCAGCAGCTTAGGAGACAGGGGGCCAAAGGGCTACACCTTC. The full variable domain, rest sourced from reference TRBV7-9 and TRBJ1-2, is DTGVSQNPRHKITKRGQNVTFRCDPISEHNRLYWYRQTLGQGPEFLTYFQNEAQLEKSRLLSDRFSAERPKGSFSTLEIQRTEQGDSAMYLCASSLGDRGPKGYTFGSGTRLTVV.

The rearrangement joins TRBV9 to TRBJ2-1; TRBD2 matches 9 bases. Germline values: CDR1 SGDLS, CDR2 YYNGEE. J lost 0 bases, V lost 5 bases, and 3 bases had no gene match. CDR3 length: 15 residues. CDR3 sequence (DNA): TGTGCCAGCAGTTATAGCGGGAGCTCCTACAATGAGCAGTTCTTC. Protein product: CASSYSGSSYNEQFF. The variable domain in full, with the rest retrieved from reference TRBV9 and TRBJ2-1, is DSGVTQTPKHLITATGQRVTLRCSPRSGDLSVYWYQQSLDQGLQFLIQYYNGEERAKGNILERFSAQQFPDLHSELNLSSLELGDSALYFCASSYSGSSYNEQFFGPGTRLTVL.

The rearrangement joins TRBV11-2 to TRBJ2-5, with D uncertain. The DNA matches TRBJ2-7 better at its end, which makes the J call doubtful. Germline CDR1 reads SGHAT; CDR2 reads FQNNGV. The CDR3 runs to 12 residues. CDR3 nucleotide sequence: TGTGCCAGCAGCTTACTCGGGTACGAGCAGTACTTC. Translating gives CASSLLGYEQYF.

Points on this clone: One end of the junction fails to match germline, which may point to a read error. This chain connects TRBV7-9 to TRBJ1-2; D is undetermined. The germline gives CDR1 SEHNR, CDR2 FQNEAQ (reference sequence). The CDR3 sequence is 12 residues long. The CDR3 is CSSSLGRDGYTF. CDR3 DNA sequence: TGTTCCAGCAGCTTAGGACGGGATGGCTACACCTTC.

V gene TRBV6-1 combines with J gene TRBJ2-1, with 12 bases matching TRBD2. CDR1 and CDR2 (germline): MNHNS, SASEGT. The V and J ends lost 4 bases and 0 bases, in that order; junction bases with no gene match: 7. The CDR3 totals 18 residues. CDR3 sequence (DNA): TGTGCCAGCAGTGCGGCTAGCGGGGGGGTGAGCTCCTACAATGAGCAGTTCTTC. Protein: CASSAASGGVSSYNEQFF.